The source of this T cell receptor beta chain is a study of T cell repertoires in cytomegalovirus infection. Study details: Both a matching HLA type and CMV infection were indicated by public TCR beta signatures. The study, taken as a whole, reports: Totalled public TCR beta family frequency picked out people who carried CMV plus the relevant HLA. HLA-C-restricted CMV clonotypes gave the most frequent clonotype in two of eight donors.

The V and J ends lost 4 bases and 4 bases, in that order; junction bases with no gene match: 9. The CDR3 contains 15 residues. Germline CDR1 reads MNHEY; CDR2 reads SVGEGT. TCRdb re-called the reads with MiXCR, one entry per CDR3 protein. The data hold about half a million distinct CDR3 sequences, with roughly a third observed a single time. Notes on this clonotype: Its target is unknown.

The rearrangement uses TRBV6-2 or TRBV6-3 and TRBJ1-2; 7 bases are a match to TRBD1. The material was cultured PBMCs, obtained from culture after CMV antigen stimulation. The TCR sequence derives from a human donor in good health (CMV status not recorded). Some clones in this sample may be carry-over from other donors' samples. The CDR3 DNA reads as TGTGCCAGCAGTTCACAGGGGCTGATCCTCTATGGCTACACCTTC. It translates to CASSSQGLILYGYTF.